This T cell receptor beta chain was identified in a study of OX40 agonist ivuxolimab in advanced cancers. General study findings and limits: Normalized T-cell clonal expansion was also low in some nonresponders.

TCRdb's copy holds only in-frame clones and misses some; the assay was immunoSEQ multiplex PCR. The table shows about 50,000 clones, with roughly four fifths occurring only once. This CDR3 is 16 amino acids long. The germline V gene encodes CDR1 KGHSH and CDR2 LQKENI. V was pared by 3 bases and J by 0 bases, with 15 bases between. Remarks on this clone: The antigen remains unidentified.

V is TRBV18 and J is TRBJ2-7; D assignment may be TRBD1 or TRBD2 (6 bases each). The receptor was isolated from an adult with an advanced solid tumor such as melanoma, head and neck, liver or kidney cancer. The sequences come from CD4+ or CD8+ T cells sorted from blood, collected in a trial of the OX40 agonist ivuxolimab. In nucleotides, the CDR3 is TGTGCCAGCTCACCCCCTAGGGGGGAGAACTCCTACGAGCAGTACTTC. Its translation is CASSPPRGENSYEQYF.